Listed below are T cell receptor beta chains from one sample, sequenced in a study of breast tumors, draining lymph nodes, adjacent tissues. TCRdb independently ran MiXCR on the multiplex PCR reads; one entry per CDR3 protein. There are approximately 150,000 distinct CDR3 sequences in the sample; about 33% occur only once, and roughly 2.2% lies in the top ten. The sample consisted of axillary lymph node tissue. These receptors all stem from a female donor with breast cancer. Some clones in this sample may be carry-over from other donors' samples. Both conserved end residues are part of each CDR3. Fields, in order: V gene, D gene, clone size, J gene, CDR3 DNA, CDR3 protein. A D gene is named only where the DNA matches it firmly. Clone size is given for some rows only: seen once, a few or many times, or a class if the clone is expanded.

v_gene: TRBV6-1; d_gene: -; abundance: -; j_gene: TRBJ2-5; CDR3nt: TGTGCCAGCAGACCGACAGCACCGGGGGAGACCCAGTACTTC; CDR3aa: CASRPTAPGETQYF
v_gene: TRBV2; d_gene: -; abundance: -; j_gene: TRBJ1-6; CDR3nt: TGTGCCAGCAGTGAAGATTGGTCACCCCTCCACTTT; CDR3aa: CASSEDWSPLHF
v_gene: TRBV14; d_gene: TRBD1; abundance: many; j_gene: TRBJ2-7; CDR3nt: TGTGCCAGCAGCCAATTTCGGGCAGGGGGCAACGAGCAGTACTTC; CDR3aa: CASSQFRAGGNEQYF
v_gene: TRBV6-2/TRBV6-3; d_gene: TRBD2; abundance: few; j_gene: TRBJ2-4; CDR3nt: TGTGCCAGCAGACTCACTAGCGGGGGGGCCAACATTCAGTACTTC; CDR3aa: CASRLTSGGANIQYF
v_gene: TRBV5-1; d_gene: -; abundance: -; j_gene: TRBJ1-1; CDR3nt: TGCGCCAGCAGCTCGGGGACAACGAACACTGAAGCTTTCTTT; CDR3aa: CASSSGTTNTEAFF
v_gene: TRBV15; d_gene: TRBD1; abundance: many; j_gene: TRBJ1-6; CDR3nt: TGTGCCACCAGCAGAGGGGACAGGGGCTCTAATTCACCCCTCCACTTT; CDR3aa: CATSRGDRGSNSPLHF
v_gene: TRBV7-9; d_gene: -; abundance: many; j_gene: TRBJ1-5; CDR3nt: TGTGCCAGCAGCTACATGGGCAATCAGCCCCAGCATTTT; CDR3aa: CASSYMGNQPQHF
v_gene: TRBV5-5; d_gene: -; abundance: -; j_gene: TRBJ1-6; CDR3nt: TGTGCCAGCAGCTTAAATGGGGGATCACCCCTCCACTTT; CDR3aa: CASSLNGGSPLHF
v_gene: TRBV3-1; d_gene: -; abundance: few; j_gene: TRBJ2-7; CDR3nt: TGTGCCGGCAGCCAATCCTACGAGCAGTACTTC; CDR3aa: CAGSQSYEQYF
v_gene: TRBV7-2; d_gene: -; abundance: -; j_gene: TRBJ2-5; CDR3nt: TGTGCCAGCAGCTTAGTGGGGGCGGCGGAGACCCAGTACTTC; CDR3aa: CASSLVGAAETQYF
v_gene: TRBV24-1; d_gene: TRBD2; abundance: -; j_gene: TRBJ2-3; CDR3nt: TGTGCCACCAGTGATGATACGGGACTAGCGCGATCGGATACGCAGTATTTT; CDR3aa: CATSDDTGLARSDTQYF
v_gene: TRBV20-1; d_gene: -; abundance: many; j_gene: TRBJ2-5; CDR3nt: TGCAGTGTAGGGTCCATAGATGGGACCCAGTACTTC; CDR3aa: CSVGSIDGTQYF
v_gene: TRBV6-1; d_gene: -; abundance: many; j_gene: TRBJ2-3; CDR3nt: TGTGCCAGCAGTGTCCAAGGGACGCAGTATTTT; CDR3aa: CASSVQGTQYF
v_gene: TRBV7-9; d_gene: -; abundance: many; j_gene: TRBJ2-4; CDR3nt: TGTGCCAGCACCCCTCGGGAAGCCAAAAACATTCAGTACTTC; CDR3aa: CASTPREAKNIQYF
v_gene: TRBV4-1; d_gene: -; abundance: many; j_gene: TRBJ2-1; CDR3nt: TGCGCCAGCAGCCAAGAGCCGGGGAGCTCCTACAATGAGCAGTTCTTC; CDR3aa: CASSQEPGSSYNEQFF
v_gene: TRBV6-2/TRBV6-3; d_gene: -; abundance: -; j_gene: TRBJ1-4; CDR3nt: TGTGCCAGCGCCTCGGGGAGACAAGGGGGAGGTGAAAAACTGTTTTTT; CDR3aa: CASASGRQGGGEKLFF
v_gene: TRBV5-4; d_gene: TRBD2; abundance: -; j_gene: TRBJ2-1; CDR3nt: TGTGCCAGCAGCGCGGGACTAGCGGGGCGGGGTGAGCAGTTCTTC; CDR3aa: CASSAGLAGRGEQFF
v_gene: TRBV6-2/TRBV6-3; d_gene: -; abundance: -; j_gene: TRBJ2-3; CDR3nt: TGTGCCAGCAGTTACCCAGGACTCTCCTACGAGCAGTATTTT; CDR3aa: CASSYPGLSYEQYF
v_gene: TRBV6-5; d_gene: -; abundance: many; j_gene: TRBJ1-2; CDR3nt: TGTGCCAGCAGTCACTCGACTGGTCAGGGCTATGGCTACACCTTC; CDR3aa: CASSHSTGQGYGYTF
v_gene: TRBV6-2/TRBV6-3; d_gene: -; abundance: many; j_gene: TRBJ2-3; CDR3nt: TGTGCCAGCAGTTACTCGAAGGCTCGAATCACAGATACGCAGTATTTT; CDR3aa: CASSYSKARITDTQYF
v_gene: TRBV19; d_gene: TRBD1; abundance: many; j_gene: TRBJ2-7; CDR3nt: TGTGCCAGTAGTGTCCTGGACAGGGGGTCCTACGAGCAGTACTTC; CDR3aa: CASSVLDRGSYEQYF
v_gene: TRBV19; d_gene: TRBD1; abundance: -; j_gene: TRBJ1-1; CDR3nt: TGTGCCAGTAGTAGCCAGACAGGGGGTTTGAACACTGAAGCTTTCTTT; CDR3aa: CASSSQTGGLNTEAFF
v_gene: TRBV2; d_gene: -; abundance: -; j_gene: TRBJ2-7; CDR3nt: TGTGCCAGCAGTCTGGGAGGGGGGCGGGAGCAGTACTTC; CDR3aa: CASSLGGGREQYF
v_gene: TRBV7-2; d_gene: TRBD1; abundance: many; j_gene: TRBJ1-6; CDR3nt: TGTGCCAGCAGCTTAGGACAGATGGGGGGACAGGGACGCTCACCCCTCCACTTT; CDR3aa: CASSLGQMGGQGRSPLHF
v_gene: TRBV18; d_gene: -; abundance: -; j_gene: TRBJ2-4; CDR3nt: TGTGCCAGCTCACCACCCCATGTGGGCAAAAACATTCAGTACTTC; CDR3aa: CASSPPHVGKNIQYF
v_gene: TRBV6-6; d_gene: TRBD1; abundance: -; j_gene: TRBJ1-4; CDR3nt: TGTGCCAGCAGACCGGGACAGGGGACTAATGAAAAACTGTTTTTT; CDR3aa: CASRPGQGTNEKLFF
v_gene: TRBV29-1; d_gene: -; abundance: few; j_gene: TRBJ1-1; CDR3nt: TGCAGCGTGGACCAACAGGGTTCCACTGAAGCTTTCTTT; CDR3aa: CSVDQQGSTEAFF
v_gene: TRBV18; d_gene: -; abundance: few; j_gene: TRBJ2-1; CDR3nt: TGTGCCAGCTCACCTGAGGACGTTTTTGCTGAGCAGTTCTTC; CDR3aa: CASSPEDVFAEQFF
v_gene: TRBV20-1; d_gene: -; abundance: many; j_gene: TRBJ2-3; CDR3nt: TGCAGTGCAGCCCTCGATTCAGATACGCAGTATTTT; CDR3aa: CSAALDSDTQYF
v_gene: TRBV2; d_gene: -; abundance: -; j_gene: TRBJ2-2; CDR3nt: TGTGCCAGCAGCCGGGAGCTCGGCACCGGGGAGCTGTTTTTT; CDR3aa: CASSRELGTGELFF
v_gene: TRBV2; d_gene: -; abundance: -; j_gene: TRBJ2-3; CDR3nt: TGTGCCAGCAGTGCCAGACAGGTCAACACAGATACGCAGTATTTT; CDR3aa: CASSARQVNTDTQYF
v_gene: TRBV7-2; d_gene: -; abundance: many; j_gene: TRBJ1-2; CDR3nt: TGTGCCAGCAGCTTAGTAGGGGAAGCTAACTATGGCTACACCTTC; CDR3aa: CASSLVGEANYGYTF
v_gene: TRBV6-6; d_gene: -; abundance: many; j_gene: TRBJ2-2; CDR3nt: TGTGCCAGCAGTTACTCAACGGACAGCGGGGAGCTGTTTTTT; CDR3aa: CASSYSTDSGELFF
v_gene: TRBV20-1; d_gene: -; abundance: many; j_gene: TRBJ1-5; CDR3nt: TGCAGTGCTAGAGGAGATCAGCCCCAGCATTTT; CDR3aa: CSARGDQPQHF
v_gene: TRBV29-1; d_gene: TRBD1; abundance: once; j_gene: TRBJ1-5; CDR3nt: TGCAGCGTTGAAGGGACAGGGGGCCGGGGCACAAATCAGCCCCAGCATTTT; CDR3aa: CSVEGTGGRGTNQPQHF
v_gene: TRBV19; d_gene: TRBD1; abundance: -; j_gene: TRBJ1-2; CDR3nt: TGTGCCAGTAGTCAAGGGGGCAATTATGGCTACACCTTC; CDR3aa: CASSQGGNYGYTF
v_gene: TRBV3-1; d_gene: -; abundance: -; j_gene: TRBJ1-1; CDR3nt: TGTGCCAGCAGCCCGGACCAGCAGGGGAGAGCTTTCTTT; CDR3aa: CASSPDQQGRAFF
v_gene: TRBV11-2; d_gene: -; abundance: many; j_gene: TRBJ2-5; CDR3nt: TGTGCCAGCAGCTTAGACGGACTGGAGACCCAGTACTTC; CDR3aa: CASSLDGLETQYF
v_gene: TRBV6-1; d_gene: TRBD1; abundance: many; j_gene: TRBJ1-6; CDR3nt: TGTGCCAGCAGGGGGACAGGGATAGATAATTCACCCCTCCACTTT; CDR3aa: CASRGTGIDNSPLHF
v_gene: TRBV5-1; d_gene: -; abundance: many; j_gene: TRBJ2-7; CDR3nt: TGCGCCAGCAGCCCCGCGGGCCTGGGTGCTTTTACCTACGAGCAGTACTTC; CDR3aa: CASSPAGLGAFTYEQYF
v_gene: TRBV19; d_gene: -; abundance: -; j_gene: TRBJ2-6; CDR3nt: TGTGCCAGTAGTCTCGGGGTCGGGACCTCTGGGGCCAACGTCCTGACCTTC; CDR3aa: CASSLGVGTSGANVLTF
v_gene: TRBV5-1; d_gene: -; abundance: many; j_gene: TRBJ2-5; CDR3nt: TGCGCCAGCAGCTCCGTTCCCCAGCGAGGTGAGACCCAGTACTTC; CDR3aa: CASSSVPQRGETQYF
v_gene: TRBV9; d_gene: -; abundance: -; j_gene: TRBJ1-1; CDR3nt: TGTGCCAGCAGCTCGGGGGGGCAGGGTAAAGCTTTCTTT; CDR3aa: CASSSGGQGKAFF
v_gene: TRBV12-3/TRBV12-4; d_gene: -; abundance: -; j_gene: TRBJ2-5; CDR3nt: TGTGCCAGCAGTTTCGTGGGGGCCGTACAAGAGACCCAGTACTTC; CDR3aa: CASSFVGAVQETQYF
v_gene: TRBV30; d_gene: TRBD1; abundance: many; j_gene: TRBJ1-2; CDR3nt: TGTGCCTGGAGTGTAGGCCCGGGACAGAGCTATGGCTACACCTTC; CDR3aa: CAWSVGPGQSYGYTF
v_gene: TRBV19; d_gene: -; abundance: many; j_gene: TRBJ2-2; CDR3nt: TGTGCCAGTAGGAGGGAATCGGACACCGGGGAGCTGTTTTTT; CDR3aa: CASRRESDTGELFF
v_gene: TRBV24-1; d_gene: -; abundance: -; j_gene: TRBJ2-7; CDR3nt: TGTGCCACCAGTGATTCTAATGACTACCCCTCCTACGAGCAGTACTTC; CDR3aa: CATSDSNDYPSYEQYF
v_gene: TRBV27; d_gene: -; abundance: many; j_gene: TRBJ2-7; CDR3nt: TGTGCCAGCAGTTCTAGCCTAAGGGCGGGGAACTACGAGCAGTACTTC; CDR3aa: CASSSSLRAGNYEQYF
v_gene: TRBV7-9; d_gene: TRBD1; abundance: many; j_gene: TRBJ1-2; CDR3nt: TGTGCCAGCTGGGGACAGGGAAAGGCTCGAGGCTACACCTTC; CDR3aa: CASWGQGKARGYTF
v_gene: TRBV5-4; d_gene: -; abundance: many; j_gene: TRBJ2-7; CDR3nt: TGTGCCAGCAGCTCGTACGGGACCCAGCAGGAGCAGTACTTC; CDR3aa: CASSSYGTQQEQYF
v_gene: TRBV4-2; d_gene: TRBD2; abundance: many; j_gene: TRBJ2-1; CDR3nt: TGTGCCAGCAGCCCCGGGGAGGGGCCAAGGGGTGAGCAGTTCTTC; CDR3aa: CASSPGEGPRGEQFF
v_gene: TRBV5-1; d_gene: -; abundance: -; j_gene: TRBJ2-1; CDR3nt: TGCGCCAGCAGAGGTTCCGAGGTGCGGAGTGAGCAGTTCTTC; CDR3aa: CASRGSEVRSEQFF
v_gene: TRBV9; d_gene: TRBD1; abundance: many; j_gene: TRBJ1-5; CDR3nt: TGTGCCAGCAGCCCCCGGGACAGTTATCAGCCCCAGCATTTT; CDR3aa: CASSPRDSYQPQHF